One T cell receptor beta chain is described in this entry. The antigen is undetermined. Libraries were prepared by immunoSEQ multiplex PCR; TCRdb keeps only in-frame clonotypes and omits some of them. The table has about 170,000 clones, 90% to 97% seen once. The sample belongs to a study of cytomegalovirus exposure and HLA in healthy donors. The wider study: The roughly 120 validation repertoires, a later analysis reported, used the same platform as the roughly 660 repertoires from the first cohort.

Study-wide points: Cytomegalovirus status was reportedly diagnosed by the classifier with high specificity and sensitivity. Over 150 TCR beta chains were listed as cytomegalovirus-associated.

Input material: PBMCs. This clonotype originated in a woman in her late teens or twenties in good health and CMV-seronegative.

CDR3 DNA sequence: TGTGCCAGCAACGCCGGGACATTCTCCTACAATGAGCAGTTCTTC. This translates into CASNAGTFSYNEQFF. The rearrangement joins TRBV6-1 to TRBJ2-1; maybe TRBD1 (6 bases). From germline, CDR1 is MNHNS and CDR2 SASEGT. V was trimmed by 7 bases and J by 0 bases, leaving 13 bases between them. The CDR3 has 15 residues.